A selection of T cell receptor beta chains follows, all from one sample in a study of blood T cell repertoires in COVID-19. Profiled with immunoSEQ multiplex PCR; TCRdb holds only in-frame clones, not every one. This table holds roughly 200,000 clones, roughly 77% found once. The material sequenced was peripheral blood. Receptor source: a man between 65 and 85 years old with active or convalescent COVID-19. Each CDR3 is given with its conserved first and last residue. The order of the fields is V gene, J gene, D gene, clone size, CDR3 protein, CDR3 DNA. A D gene is named only where the DNA matches it firmly. The size field is filled for only some rows; it gives once, few, many or a size class.

V: TRBV6-6; J: TRBJ2-5; D: TRBD2; size: many; CDR3: CASSHSRGGQETQYF; DNA: TGTGCCAGCAGTCACTCGCGGGGGGGACAAGAGACCCAGTACTTC
V: TRBV5-1; J: TRBJ2-5; D: NA; size: NA; CDR3: CASSAGWAPGTQYF; DNA: TGCGCCAGCAGCGCGGGCTGGGCTCCGGGGACCCAGTACTTC
V: TRBV18; J: TRBJ2-7; D: NA; size: NA; CDR3: CASSPYDGVVFGFYEQYF; DNA: TGTGCCAGCTCACCGTATGACGGGGTGGTTTTCGGTTTCTACGAGCAGTACTTC
V: TRBV2; J: TRBJ1-5; D: NA; size: NA; CDR3: CASSEILTARPQHF; DNA: TGTGCCAGCAGTGAAATCTTGACAGCTCGGCCCCAGCATTTT
V: TRBV4-3; J: TRBJ1-1; D: TRBD1; size: NA; CDR3: CASSHRPGQGSNTEAFF; DNA: TGCGCCAGCAGCCACAGGCCGGGACAGGGATCGAACACTGAAGCTTTCTTT
V: TRBV6-5; J: TRBJ2-1; D: TRBD2; size: few; CDR3: CASTFTSGSVNEQFF; DNA: TGTGCCAGCACTTTCACTAGCGGGAGCGTCAATGAGCAGTTCTTC
V: TRBV4-2; J: TRBJ2-7; D: TRBD2; size: NA; CDR3: CASSQEYGGRSYEQYF; DNA: TGTGCCAGCAGCCAAGAATATGGCGGGAGGTCCTACGAGCAGTACTTC
V: TRBV18; J: TRBJ2-2; D: NA; size: NA; CDR3: CASSPPTSSGVGELFF; DNA: TGTGCCAGCTCACCCCCAACTTCTTCCGGGGTCGGGGAGCTGTTTTTT
V: TRBV5-6; J: TRBJ1-3; D: NA; size: NA; CDR3: CASSLSSAGNTIYF; DNA: TGTGCCAGCAGCTTGTCCTCCGCTGGAAACACCATATATTTT
V: TRBV7-2; J: TRBJ1-2; D: NA; size: NA; CDR3: CASSLSQDNGYTF; DNA: TGTGCCAGCAGCTTATCCCAGGATAATGGCTACACCTTC
V: TRBV5-5; J: TRBJ1-1; D: NA; size: NA; CDR3: CASSLELRASEAFF; DNA: TGTGCCAGCAGCTTGGAGCTCAGGGCCTCAGAGGCTTTCTTT
V: TRBV5-1; J: TRBJ2-7; D: NA; size: NA; CDR3: CASSPPQDLYEQYF; DNA: TGCGCCAGCTCCCCCCCACAGGACCTCTACGAGCAGTACTTC
V: TRBV5-5; J: TRBJ1-1; D: NA; size: NA; CDR3: CASSFGERNTEAFF; DNA: TGTGCCAGCAGCTTCGGGGAACGGAACACTGAAGCTTTCTTT
V: TRBV6-2/TRBV6-3; J: TRBJ1-5; D: NA; size: NA; CDR3: CASSPLSAAQHF; DNA: TGTGCCAGCAGTCCGCTAAGCGCGGCCCAGCATTTT
V: TRBV27; J: TRBJ2-4; D: TRBD1; size: NA; CDR3: CASSLTGGLAKNIQYF; DNA: TGTGCCAGCAGTTTAACAGGGGGACTAGCCAAAAACATTCAGTACTTC
V: TRBV29-1; J: TRBJ2-5; D: TRBD2; size: NA; CDR3: CSVASGEETQYF; DNA: TGCAGCGTTGCTAGCGGGGAAGAGACCCAGTACTTC
V: TRBV29-1; J: TRBJ2-3; D: TRBD2; size: NA; CDR3: CSAATSGTDTQYF; DNA: TGCAGCGCCGCGACTAGCGGCACAGATACGCAGTATTTT
V: TRBV30; J: TRBJ2-2; D: TRBD2; size: NA; CDR3: CAWTRGLAGVNTGELFF; DNA: TGTGCCTGGACGCGAGGACTAGCGGGGGTGAACACCGGGGAGCTGTTTTTT